Reported below is one T cell receptor (beta chain). This entry comes from a study of T cells in Graves' hyperthyroidism and ophthalmopathy. With 2 bases removed from V and 0 bases from J, the gap between germline ends came to 14 bases. The length of the CDR3 is 16 residues. Germline-derived CDR1 and CDR2 are MGHRA and YSYEKL. RNA transcripts yielded amplified TCR beta CDR3 regions. The primer set for the first-round RT-PCR of the TCR CDR3 was HTBI. TCRdb reanalysed the multiplex PCR reads using MiXCR and keeps one entry per CDR3 protein. This table has fewer than 750,000 distinct CDR3 sequences, roughly 15% appearing once.

The sample comprised blood. This TCR came from a woman aged 35 to 49 with Graves' ophthalmopathy. The chain combines TRBV4-1 with TRBJ2-7; D assignment may be TRBD1 or TRBD2 (5 bases each). The DNA of the CDR3 is TGCGCCAGCAGCCAAATCCGGGACGAAGACTCCTACGAGCAGTACTTC. Translation: CASSQIRDEDSYEQYF.